The TCR beta chain described here comes from a study of blood T cell repertoires in COVID-19. Study-wide context: Samples taken during acute and convalescent COVID-19 were collected in the United States, Italy and Spain. The analysed material was cDNA or gDNA that came from T cells, B-cell-depleted T cells, or PBMCs.

In the authors' workflow: For nucleated cells, counts were estimated from reference gene primer amplification. TCRdb's copy holds only in-frame clones and misses some; the assay was immunoSEQ multiplex PCR. D and trimming were read from the DNA, whereas the V and J calls and clone size are those reported in that table. The sample holds roughly 130,000 clones, roughly nine tenths seen once. Deletions cut 0 bases from V and 7 bases from J, with 10 bases between. Germline values: CDR1 SGHNT, CDR2 YYREEE (reference sequence). This CDR3 spans 14 amino acids. V usage is TRBV5-4 and J usage is TRBJ2-2; D is unresolved. Sequences were obtained from peripheral blood. The source of this sequence is a man aged 45 to 65 with active COVID-19. CDR3 in amino acids: CASSLGAGVGELFF. The CDR3 nucleotides are TGTGCCAGCAGCTTGGGGGCAGGTGTCGGGGAGCTGTTTTTT.